The 10 T cell receptor beta chains given below trace back to one sample, sequenced in a study of control samples from healthy donors and cancer patients. Data came from immunoSEQ multiplex PCR; TCRdb stores just in-frame clones and leaves some out. The sample features around 190,000 clones, with roughly 2% in its top ten. Material for sequencing was blood. These receptors originate from a woman aged 30 to 39 in good health.

As DNA, the CDR3 is TGTGCCACCAGTGATGCCCGGGACAGCAATGAGCAGTTCTTC. Its protein product is CATSDARDSNEQFF. The chain links TRBV24-1 to TRBJ2-1; 7 bases are shared with TRBD1. The germline CDR1 and CDR2 sequences are KGHDR and SFDVKD. The V segment lost 3 bases and the J segment 6 bases; nucleotides outside the gene matches: 4. This CDR3 contains 14 residues.

This chain links TRBV5-8 with TRBJ1-5; TRBD1 might be the D (5 bases). V lost 4 bases and J 4 bases, leaving 15 bases between the germline ends. The CDR3 is 15 amino acids. Germline lookup yields CDR1 SGHTS and CDR2 YDEGEE. The CDR3 region is CASSPPGGWNQPQHF. The DNA for the CDR3 is TGTGCCAGCAGCCCCCCGGGGGGGTGGAATCAGCCCCAGCATTTT.

The chain carries TRBV19 and TRBJ1-2, with a tentative D call TRBD1 (6 bases). The ends were cut back, 1 base at V and 8 bases at J, with 11 bases in the middle. The V gene's germline CDR1 is LNHDA and CDR2 SQIVND (reference sequence). The CDR3 is made up of 13 amino acids. The CDR3 reads CASSIAQGRGYTF. CDR3 in DNA: TGTGCCAGTAGTATAGCTCAGGGGAGAGGCTACACCTTC.

The rearrangement joins TRBV3-1 (or the pseudogene TRBV3-2) to TRBJ2-1; either TRBD1 or TRBD2 may fit D (5 bases each). Germline V gene sequence: CDR1 LGHDT, CDR2 YNNKEL (reference sequence). V gave up 1 base and J gave up 7 bases, with 20 bases separating them. The CDR3 consists of 17 residues. For the CDR3, the DNA is TGTGCCAGCAGCCAAGGGCCTCCGGGACCGACAAGGAATGAGCAGTTCTTC. This translates into CASSQGPPGPTRNEQFF.

The chain recombines TRBV11-2 with TRBJ1-3; D remains ambiguous. The CDR3 loop spans 14 amino acids. Germline CDR1 SGHAT, CDR2 FQNNGV. V was clipped by 0 bases and J by 2 bases, with 5 bases between them. Written as DNA, the CDR3 is TGTGCCAGCAGCTTAGACAGGCCTGGAAACACCATATATTTT. This codes for CASSLDRPGNTIYF.

This chain links TRBV7-9 with TRBJ2-1; D may be TRBD2 (6 bases). The CDR3 consists of 16 residues. Germline CDR1 reads SEHNR; CDR2 reads FQNEAQ (reference sequence). The V and J ends lost 5 bases and 4 bases respectively, with 18 bases between them. As DNA, the CDR3 is TGTGCCAGCAGCGTACTCACTAGCAATCGATACAATGAGCAGTTCTTC. It is translated as CASSVLTSNRYNEQFF.

The chain joins TRBV9 to TRBJ1-2; D is unresolved. The V end was cut by 1 base, the J end by 3 bases, with 13 bases between. CDR3 size: 15 residues. From germline, CDR1 is SGDLS and CDR2 YYNGEE. CDR3 in DNA: TGTGCCAGCAGCGTACGGGGAAGGGATGACTATGGCTACACCTTC. Translation gives CASSVRGRDDYGYTF.

The chain employs TRBV10-2 and TRBJ2-5, with 14 bases lining up with TRBD2. V was clipped by 4 bases and J by 3 bases; unmatched bases: 7. Germline CDR1 reads WSHSY; CDR2 reads SAAADI. CDR3 size: 17 residues. The CDR3 sequence: CASSVRTSGGREETQYF. DNA of the CDR3: TGCGCCAGCAGTGTCCGGACTAGCGGGGGGCGGGAAGAGACCCAGTACTTC.

The chain has TRBV11-3 and TRBJ1-6; D might be TRBD1 (5 bases). Trimming removed 2 bases at V and 13 bases at J, with 9 bases between. The CDR3 extends over 12 amino acids. Germline V lookup: CDR1 SGHNT, CDR2 YENEEA. The CDR3 DNA is TGTGCCAGCAGCTTATATGGGGGGCCCCTCCACTTT. Translation: CASSLYGGPLHF.

The rearrangement joins TRBV5-5 to TRBJ1-1; 10 bases are a match to TRBD1. Per germline, CDR1 SGHKS and CDR2 YYEKEE (reference sequence). The CDR3 length is 16 residues. Trimming took 3 bases from V and 0 from J; bases not matched to a gene: 5. The CDR3 loop is CASSSTGGIMNTEAFF. The CDR3 bases are TGTGCCAGCAGCTCGACAGGGGGCATAATGAACACTGAAGCTTTCTTT.